This T cell receptor beta chain stems from a study of cytomegalovirus exposure and HLA in healthy donors. Whole-study results and caveats: Three chains tied to CMV proved CMV antigen-specific in vitro. Later on, analysis showed that most CMV-associated TCR beta chains appeared to be HLA-restricted. Serostatus for CMV was the only available immune exposure information.

Both 60 Vbeta primers and 13 Jbeta primers went into the PCR. Sequenced by immunoSEQ multiplex PCR; TCRdb stores in-frame clones only, minus some. Here the sample spans about 130,000 clones, 80% to 85% being singletons. The CDR3 runs to 16 residues. The V end lost 3 bases, the J end lost 7 bases, and 16 bases lay between the germline ends. Germline V gives CDR1 LNHDA, CDR2 SQIVND (reference sequence). Concerning this clone: Its antigen is unknown.

The origin of this receptor is a woman aged 25 to 39 in good health and CMV-seronegative. V is TRBV19 and J is TRBJ1-6, with D hard to call. What was sequenced was PBMCs. CDR3 sequence (DNA): TGTGCCAGTAGTATGTTCGGGGTTACGACAAATTCACCCCTCCACTTT. It is translated as CASSMFGVTTNSPLHF.